Listed here is a single TCR beta chain. The target antigen is unknown. These data are taken from a study of CD8 T cells in ankylosing spondylitis. Germline assignment: CDR1 SGDLS and CDR2 YYNGEE. The CDR3 has 20 amino acids. The V and J ends lost 5 bases and 4 bases, in that order; junction bases with no gene match: 21. Quantitative 5'-RACE with molecular barcodes produced the TCR beta libraries. Via MiXCR, TCRdb re-called the 5' RACE reads, giving one row per CDR3 protein. The sample lists 250,000 or so distinct CDR3 sequences; 15% to 20% were seen once. Findings and limits, study-wide: About 8 highly homologous variants made up a TCR beta motif, and this motif appeared characteristic of ankylosing spondylitis blood. Both synovial fluid and blood in reactive arthritis had previously been reported to carry some motif variants.

Sequencing was performed on blood, either unsorted or a sorted T cell fraction (not recorded which). This chain joins TRBV9 and TRBJ2-1; TRBD2 matches 10 bases. The TCR sequence derives from a male donor with ankylosing spondylitis or in good health (not recorded which). This chain's CDR3 is CASSQSRTEDTSGAYNEQFF. The CDR3 nucleotides are TGTGCCAGCAGTCAGTCCCGGACAGAGGATACTAGCGGGGCTTACAATGAGCAGTTCTTC.